A single sample is the source of the 30 T cell receptor beta chains below, sequenced in a study of OX40 agonist ivuxolimab in advanced cancers. The method behind the library was the immunoSEQ multiplex PCR assay. TCRdb carries this immuneACCESS record with in-frame sequences only. Its versions omit some clonotypes, under half of them owing to an unresolved V gene in the studies checked, with the rest unexplained. A total of about 59,000 clones appear in this sample, 80% to 90% of them only once. The ten largest account for about 5% of the sample. The starting material was CD4+ or CD8+ T cells sorted from blood, obtained in a trial of the OX40 agonist ivuxolimab. The receptor set was obtained from an adult with an advanced solid tumor such as melanoma, head and neck, liver or kidney cancer.

The chain carries TRBV5-8 and TRBJ1-1, with a tentative D call TRBD1 (5 bases). V was pared by 0 bases and J by 4 bases, with 10 bases between. Per the germline V gene, CDR1 is SGHTS and CDR2 is YDEGEE. The CDR3 has 14 amino acids. The CDR3 is CASSLGPGGTEAFF. In nucleotides, the CDR3 is TGTGCCAGCAGCTTGGGCCCTGGGGGCACTGAAGCTTTCTTT. Supplemented by reference TRBV5-8 and TRBJ1-1, the full variable domain reads EAGVTQSPTHLIKTRGQQATLRCSPISGHTSVYWYQQALGLGLQFLLWYDEGEERNRGNFPPRFSGRQFPNYSSELNVNALELEDSALYLCASSLGPGGTEAFFGQGTRLTVV.

The V and J genes are TRBV4-1 and TRBJ1-3, with D possibly being TRBD1 (6 bases). V was clipped by 3 bases and J by 3 bases, with 15 bases between them. CDR1 MGHRA and CDR2 YSYEKL come from the germline V gene. The CDR3 is 16 residues long. In DNA form, the CDR3 reads TGCGCCAGCAGCCAGGTCGACAGGAGAGGTGGAAACACCATATATTTT. Protein sequence: CASSQVDRRGGNTIYF.

The V gene is TRBV5-4, the J gene TRBJ2-2; D may be TRBD1 (5 bases). The germline V and J ends were trimmed by 0 bases and 3 bases, with 9 bases remaining between them. CDR3 size: 15 residues. CDR1 and CDR2 from the germline V gene are SGHNT and YYREEE (reference sequence). The CDR3 here is CASSLGQGDTGELFF. In nucleotides, the CDR3 is TGTGCCAGCAGCTTGGGGCAAGGGGACACCGGGGAGCTGTTTTTT.

The CDR3 protein is CASSLNRGQSSGGYTF. DNA of the CDR3: TGTGCCAGCAGCTTAAATAGGGGACAGTCAAGCGGTGGCTACACCTTC. The chain combines TRBV11-2 with TRBJ1-2; 7 bases line up with TRBD1. V shed 2 bases and J 7 bases; nucleotides not matched to a gene: 13. The CDR3 contains 16 residues. Germline V CDR1 and CDR2: SGHAT, FQNNGV.

V gene TRBV6-6 combines with J gene TRBJ2-7; 11 nucleotides agree with TRBD2. The V gene end was trimmed by 5 bases and the J gene end by 2 bases; junction bases not matched to a gene: 5. Germline loops: CDR1 MNHNY, CDR2 SVGAGI (reference sequence). There are 15 residues in the CDR3. CDR3 sequence reads: CASSELAGGPYEQYF. DNA for the CDR3: TGTGCCAGCAGTGAGCTAGCGGGAGGCCCCTACGAGCAGTACTTC.

V gene TRBV30 combines with J gene TRBJ1-6, with D perhaps matching TRBD1 (5 bases). The CDR3 consists of 15 residues. Germline assignment: CDR1 GTSNPN and CDR2 SVGIG (reference sequence). V lost 4 bases and J lost 5, with 15 bases in between. For the CDR3, the DNA is TGTGCCTGGAAAATCCGGGACCGAAATAATTCACCCCTCCACTTT. Translated: CAWKIRDRNNSPLHF. The whole variable domain, filled in from reference TRBV30 and TRBJ1-6, reads SQTIHQWPATLVQPVGSPLSLECTVEGTSNPNLYWYRQAAGRGLQLLFYSVGIGQISSEVPQNLSASRPQDRQFILSSKKLLLSDSGFYLCAWKIRDRNNSPLHFGNGTRLTVT.

The V gene is TRBV6-5, the J gene TRBJ2-7, with D unresolved. The length of the CDR3 is 15 residues. Trimming removed 4 bases from V and 2 bases from J, with 15 bases in between. Germline loops: CDR1 MNHEY, CDR2 SVGAGI. CDR3 bases: TGTGCCAGCAGTTCACGCGGAACCACCACCTACGAGCAGTACTTC. It is translated as CASSSRGTTTYEQYF.

The chain uses TRBV5-6 and TRBJ1-1; D possibly corresponds to TRBD1 (5 bases). This CDR3 comprises 14 residues. Deletions cut 4 bases from V and 11 bases from J, with 21 bases between. Germline values: CDR1 SGHDT, CDR2 YYEEEE. CDR3 residues: CASSRRDAGGGAFF. CDR3 in DNA: TGTGCCAGCAGCAGAAGGGACGCAGGTGGAGGGGCTTTCTTT. Combining the CDR3 with reference TRBV5-6 and TRBJ1-1 gives the whole variable domain DAGVTQSPTHLIKTRGQQVTLRCSPKSGHDTVSWYQQALGQGPQFIFQYYEEEERQRGNFPDRFSGHQFPNYSSELNVNALLLGDSALYLCASSRRDAGGGAFFGQGTRLTVV.

CDR3 bases: TGTGCCAGCAGCTTGCGCTGGGAGACCCAGTACTTC. It translates to CASSLRWETQYF. The chain uses TRBV5-5 and TRBJ2-5; D is undetermined. Germline loops: CDR1 SGHKS, CDR2 YYEKEE (reference sequence). The CDR3 sequence is 12 residues long. Trimming removed 1 base from V and 5 bases from J, with 6 bases in between.

CDR3 sequence: CASSRLAGGRETQYF. The DNA for the CDR3 is TGTGCCAGCAGCAGACTAGCGGGGGGGCGCGAGACCCAGTACTTC. The chain combines TRBV13 with TRBJ2-5; 14 bases align to TRBD2. V gave up 5 bases and J gave up 5 bases; unmatched junction bases: 4. The CDR3 runs to 15 residues. The germline CDR1 and CDR2 sequences are PRHDT and FYEKMQ (reference sequence).

The V gene is TRBV6-1, the J gene TRBJ2-2, with D perhaps TRBD1 (7 bases). Per the germline V gene, CDR1 is MNHNS and CDR2 is SASEGT. The length of the CDR3 is 14 residues. Trimming shortened V by 4 bases and J by 5 bases, and 11 bases separated the two germline ends. CDR3 DNA sequence: TGTGCCAGCAGTGTGGAGGGGGCAACCGGGGAGCTGTTTTTT. It encodes CASSVEGATGELFF.

This chain connects TRBV6-4 to TRBJ2-3, with 10 bases matching TRBD2. CDR3 length: 16 residues. V shed 8 bases and J 4 bases; nucleotides not matched to a gene: 12. Germline assignment: CDR1 MRHNA and CDR2 SNTAGT. The CDR3 region is CASRPSGGLVADTQYF. In DNA form, the CDR3 reads TGTGCCAGCCGCCCTAGCGGGGGCCTGGTAGCAGATACGCAGTATTTT.

This clone was observed a single time. The J gene is TRBJ2-1, the V gene TRBV7-2; 11 bases are shared with TRBD2. The CDR3 spans 17 residues. The trim removed 7 bases at V and 3 bases at J, leaving 11 bases unmatched. CDR1 is SGHTA and CDR2 is FQGNSA in the germline V gene. The CDR3 sequence: CASTSVGTSGSYNEQFF. The CDR3 nucleotides are TGTGCCAGCACCTCAGTTGGGACTAGCGGCAGCTACAATGAGCAGTTCTTC.

The rearrangement uses TRBV7-2 and TRBJ2-5; 8 nucleotides line up with TRBD2. There are 14 residues in the CDR3. Germline V lookup: CDR1 SGHTA, CDR2 FQGNSA. V dropped 2 bases and J dropped 5; count of bases not matched to a gene: 4. This CDR3 is CASSLRGGSETQYF. The DNA of the CDR3 is TGTGCCAGCAGCTTACGGGGGGGCTCGGAGACCCAGTACTTC.

The V call is TRBV5-1, the J call TRBJ1-1; D uncertain. Looked up from germline, CDR1 is SGHRS and CDR2 is YFSETQ. The V end was cut by 4 bases, the J end by 1 base, with 8 bases between. The CDR3 sequence is 13 residues long. The CDR3 loop is CASSPTPNTEAFF. Here the CDR3 DNA reads TGCGCCAGCAGCCCTACACCGAACACTGAAGCTTTCTTT.

The J gene is TRBJ1-1, the V gene TRBV5-1; D is undetermined. From germline, CDR1 is SGHRS and CDR2 YFSETQ. The CDR3 loop spans 15 amino acids. The ends were cut back, 0 bases at V and 3 bases at J, with 12 bases in the middle. This CDR3 is CASSLAVRSHTEAFF. The CDR3 DNA follows: TGCGCCAGCAGCTTGGCCGTGAGGTCACACACTGAAGCTTTCTTT.

This clone was recorded once. The CDR3 reads CASSPPGAGLYNEQFF. CDR3 coding DNA: TGTGCCAGCAGCCCCCCCGGGGCAGGGTTGTACAATGAGCAGTTCTTC. This rearrangement joins TRBV7-9 to TRBJ2-1; D is tentatively TRBD1 or TRBD2 (5 bases each). From germline, CDR1 is SEHNR and CDR2 FQNEAQ (reference sequence). Trimming removed 5 bases at V and 4 bases at J, with 18 bases between. The CDR3 sequence is 16 residues long.

This chain links TRBV11-2 with TRBJ2-1; possible D gene TRBD2, 5 bases. The V end lost 1 base, the J end lost 2 bases, and 18 bases lay between the germline ends. CDR1 SGHAT and CDR2 FQNNGV come from the germline V gene. CDR3 length equals 18 residues. The chain's CDR3 is CASSLVVGGGFAYNEQFF. For the CDR3, the DNA is TGTGCCAGCAGCTTAGTAGTAGGAGGAGGTTTCGCCTACAATGAGCAGTTCTTC.

The chain uses TRBV6-5 and TRBJ1-2; TRBD1 matches at 9 bases. After removal of 0 bases from V and 4 bases from J, the junction contained 3 bases not matched to a gene. This CDR3 has 15 amino acids. CDR1 is MNHEY and CDR2 is SVGAGI in the germline V gene. In DNA form, the CDR3 reads TGTGCCAGCAGTTACTCGACAGGGGGGTTCTATGGCTACACCTTC. This gives the protein CASSYSTGGFYGYTF.

The V call is TRBV7-2, the J call TRBJ2-1, with 7 bases lining up with TRBD2. The J segment lost 8 bases and the V segment lost 3 bases, leaving 7 bases of the junction unmatched. The length of the CDR3 is 14 residues. Germline-derived CDR1 and CDR2 are SGHTA and FQGNSA. The CDR3 DNA reads as TGTGCCAGCAGCTTTGGACTAGGCGGCGATGAGCAGTTCTTC. The encoded protein is CASSFGLGGDEQFF.

The chain joins TRBV7-9 to TRBJ2-1, with D hard to call. The CDR3 has 14 amino acids. Trimming took off 1 base at V and 7 bases at J, with 11 bases between the two ends. The germline CDR1 and CDR2 sequences are SEHNR and FQNEAQ (reference sequence). CDR3 sequence reads: CASSLGLSGNEQFF. Written as DNA, the CDR3 is TGTGCCAGCAGCTTAGGCTTATCTGGTAATGAGCAGTTCTTC.

This chain uses TRBV7-2 with TRBJ2-4; 8 nucleotides align to TRBD1. The CDR3 has 13 amino acids. Trimming removed 1 base from V and 9 bases from J; junction bases left unmatched: 2. The germline CDR1 and CDR2 sequences are SGHTA and FQGNSA. The CDR3 loop reads CASSLEQGVIQYF. The DNA for the CDR3 is TGTGCCAGCAGCTTAGAACAGGGGGTCATTCAGTACTTC.

V is TRBV18 and J is TRBJ2-7; 7 bases match TRBD1. Looked up from germline, CDR1 is KGHSH and CDR2 is LQKENI. This CDR3 region has 12 residues. The ends lost 3 bases at V and 6 bases at J; junction bases unmatched: 2. CDR3 nucleotide sequence: TGTGCCAGCTCACCCGACAGGGCCGAGCAGTACTTC. This codes for CASSPDRAEQYF.

This rearrangement joins TRBV10-3 to TRBJ2-5, with D perhaps given as TRBD1 or TRBD2 (5 bases each). The V end was cut by 5 bases, the J end by 4 bases, with 17 bases between. The germline gives CDR1 ENHRY, CDR2 SYGVKD. This CDR3 region has 15 residues. The CDR3 coding sequence is TGTGCCATCAGTCGAAACCTCCGGGACGCAGAGACCCAGTACTTC. This sequence encodes CAISRNLRDAETQYF.

This chain uses TRBV6-5 with TRBJ2-7, with D perhaps matching TRBD1 (6 bases). Trimming left V 4 bases short and J 0 bases short, with 10 bases between. The CDR3 runs to 14 residues. CDR1 and CDR2 from the germline V gene are MNHEY and SVGAGI. The CDR3 loop is CASSSRDNSYEQYF. The CDR3 coding sequence is TGTGCCAGCAGTTCTCGGGACAACTCCTACGAGCAGTACTTC.

The V and J genes are TRBV11-1 and TRBJ2-7; 7 positions match TRBD1. V was pared by 5 bases and J by 6 bases, with 7 bases of the junction left unmatched. The CDR3 is 13 residues long. Germline assignment: CDR1 SGHAT and CDR2 FQDESV (reference sequence). DNA for the CDR3: TGTGCCAGCAGCGGCCAGGGGGTCCCCGAGCAGTACTTC. Encoded protein: CASSGQGVPEQYF.

Only one count was recorded for this clone. The CDR3 region is CASSIWTGGSYGYTF. CDR3 DNA sequence: TGTGCCAGCAGCATATGGACAGGGGGCTCCTATGGCTACACCTTC. V gene TRBV7-6 combines with J gene TRBJ1-2, with TRBD1 matching over 11 bases. V lost 5 bases, J lost 4 bases, and 6 bases stayed unmatched. The CDR3 covers 15 residues. CDR1 is SGHVS, CDR2 FNYEAQ, per germline.

V is TRBV4-1 and J is TRBJ2-7; 7 positions match TRBD1. CDR1 is MGHRA, CDR2 YSYEKL, per germline. V lost 0 bases to trimming and J lost 6 bases; unmatched junction nucleotides: 11. The CDR3 length is 16 residues. The CDR3 nucleotides are TGCGCCAGCAGCCAAGACCGAGGGGCTGGACAGGTCGAGCAGTACTTC. Encoded protein: CASSQDRGAGQVEQYF.

This chain joins TRBV13 and TRBJ2-5; D is possibly TRBD2 (7 bases). Trimming took off 1 base at V and 5 bases at J, with 20 bases between the two ends. This CDR3 is built from 17 residues. Germline V gene sequence: CDR1 PRHDT, CDR2 FYEKMQ (reference sequence). The CDR3: CASSLALGGLRRETQYF. DNA for the CDR3: TGTGCCAGCAGCTTAGCCTTGGGGGGGCTAAGGAGGGAGACCCAGTACTTC.

The chain is built from TRBV29-1 and TRBJ2-2, with TRBD1 identical over 7 bases. Germline V lookup: CDR1 SQVTM, CDR2 ANQGSEA. This CDR3 region has 14 residues. The V and J ends lost 2 bases and 1 base, in that order; junction bases with no gene match: 1. CDR3: CSVENRGNTGELFF. The CDR3 DNA reads TGCAGCGTTGAAAACAGGGGGAACACCGGGGAGCTGTTTTTT.